These T cell receptor beta chains were read from a single sample in a study of shared clonotypes between healthy human individuals. The table came from immunoSEQ multiplex PCR; TCRdb's copy has only in-frame clones and leaves some out. This sample carries more than 2,000,000 clones, more than 80% of them seen once, and the ten largest clones take 0.35% to 0.5%. Sequenced: naive CD4+ T cells from PBMCs. All receptors derive from a man between 18 and 35 years old in good health. Some clones in this sample may be carry-over from other donors' samples. Each CDR3 is given with its conserved first and last residue. The D gene is left open where the match is weak. Expanded clones are given a class, and other clones once, few, many or no size at all.

clone size: -
V gene: TRBV2
J gene: TRBJ1-5
D gene: -
CDR3 protein: CASSETGGNQPQHF
CDR3 DNA: TGTGCCAGCAGTGAGACAGGCGGCAATCAGCCCCAGCATTTT

clone size: -
V gene: TRBV4-3
J gene: TRBJ2-7
D gene: -
CDR3 protein: CASSQEWALGGSRYYEQYF
CDR3 DNA: TGCGCCAGCAGCCAAGAATGGGCTTTGGGGGGCTCGCGATACTACGAGCAGTACTTC

clone size: -
V gene: TRBV7-9
J gene: TRBJ1-2
D gene: TRBD1
CDR3 protein: CASSLRPGQGNYGYTF
CDR3 DNA: TGTGCCAGCAGCCTCCGACCGGGACAGGGAAACTATGGCTACACCTTC

clone size: -
V gene: TRBV5-1
J gene: TRBJ1-1
D gene: TRBD1
CDR3 protein: CASSLQTGAITEAFF
CDR3 DNA: TGCGCCAGCAGCCTTCAGACAGGGGCAATCACTGAAGCTTTCTTT

clone size: -
V gene: TRBV7-9
J gene: TRBJ2-3
D gene: TRBD1
CDR3 protein: CASRQTGVGADTQYF
CDR3 DNA: TGTGCCAGCAGACAGACAGGGGTCGGAGCAGATACGCAGTATTTT

clone size: -
V gene: TRBV9
J gene: TRBJ2-5
D gene: -
CDR3 protein: CASSSGGRRLSETQYF
CDR3 DNA: TGTGCCAGCAGCTCTGGGGGACGCCGGCTGTCGGAGACCCAGTACTTC

clone size: -
V gene: TRBV4-2
J gene: TRBJ2-1
D gene: -
CDR3 protein: CASSQDRQAGQFF
CDR3 DNA: TGTGCCAGCAGCCAAGATAGACAGGCGGGGCAGTTCTTC

clone size: -
V gene: TRBV19
J gene: TRBJ2-7
D gene: TRBD2
CDR3 protein: CASPPSQREVYEQYF
CDR3 DNA: TGTGCCAGTCCGCCGAGCCAGCGGGAGGTCTACGAGCAGTACTTC

clone size: -
V gene: TRBV7-3
J gene: TRBJ2-5
D gene: TRBD2
CDR3 protein: CASSLGSGVQETQYF
CDR3 DNA: TGTGCCAGCAGCTTAGGTAGCGGGGTTCAAGAGACCCAGTACTTC

clone size: -
V gene: TRBV28
J gene: TRBJ1-4
D gene: -
CDR3 protein: CASSSPIFLTNEKLFF
CDR3 DNA: TGTGCCAGCAGTTCTCCGATATTCCTAACTAATGAAAAACTGTTTTTT

clone size: few
V gene: TRBV9
J gene: TRBJ2-7
D gene: -
CDR3 protein: CASSVRGGYEQYF
CDR3 DNA: TGTGCCAGCAGCGTACGCGGAGGGTACGAGCAGTACTTC

clone size: -
V gene: TRBV4-2
J gene: TRBJ1-2
D gene: TRBD1
CDR3 protein: CASSHSPIIQDRLTNYGYTF
CDR3 DNA: TGTGCCAGCAGCCATTCCCCAATTATTCAGGACAGGCTAACTAACTATGGCTACACCTTC

clone size: -
V gene: TRBV28
J gene: TRBJ1-1
D gene: TRBD1
CDR3 protein: CASSPTDRGRVTEAFF
CDR3 DNA: TGTGCCAGCAGTCCTACAGACAGGGGGCGGGTTACGGAAGCTTTCTTT